This TCR beta chain was sequenced for a study of blood T cell repertoires in COVID-19. At the level of the study: The analysed material was cDNA or gDNA that came from T cells, B-cell-depleted T cells, or PBMCs.

This CDR3 region has 16 residues. The trim removed 0 bases at V and 7 bases at J, leaving 8 bases unmatched. Germline V gene lookup returns CDR1 LGHDT and CDR2 YNNKEL (reference sequence). Seattle participants joined during active infection and were tracked over time. In the original processing: How many nucleated cells were present was estimated from reference gene primer amplification. The assay was immunoSEQ multiplex PCR, and TCRdb's table has in-frame clones only and misses some. The V and J calls and clone size are taken from that table; D and trimming were inferred from the DNA. The table lists about 52,000 clones, around 82% of them singletons.

Sequenced sample: peripheral blood. This TCR came from a woman aged 80 or over with COVID-19, enrolled during active disease. The chain is built from TRBV3-1 (or the pseudogene TRBV3-2) and TRBJ1-5, with 8 bases aligning to TRBD1. The CDR3 here is CASSQDFATGVQPQHF. The CDR3 nucleotides read TGTGCCAGCAGCCAAGACTTCGCGACAGGGGTCCAGCCCCAGCATTTT.